This entry lists 14 T cell receptor beta chains sequenced from one sample in a study of cytomegalovirus exposure and HLA in healthy donors. PCR amplification relied on 60 Vbeta primers (plus 13 Jbeta primers). Generated by immunoSEQ multiplex PCR, the TCRdb table keeps only in-frame clones and is missing some. The sample shows around 180,000 clones, around 82% of them seen only once. The sequenced material came from PBMCs. The receptors come from a man aged 55-75 years in good health and CMV-seronegative.

The chain combines TRBV19 with TRBJ2-3, with a possible D match to TRBD2 (6 bases). The ends were cut back, 4 bases at V and 2 bases at J, with 13 bases in the middle. The germline gives CDR1 LNHDA, CDR2 SQIVND (reference sequence). The CDR3 has 15 amino acids. DNA for the CDR3: TGTGCCAGTAGTAACCCCGGGGGTATCACAGATACGCAGTATTTT. It codes for CASSNPGGITDTQYF. Using reference TRBV19 and TRBJ2-3 for the parts outside the CDR3, the full variable domain is DGGITQSPKYLFRKEGQNVTLSCEQNLNHDAMYWYRQDPGQGLRLIYYSQIVNDFQKGDIAEGYSVSREKKESFPLTVTSAQKNPTAFYLCASSNPGGITDTQYFGPGTRLTVL.

About this clone: Other DNA sequences from this sample encode an identical CDR3 as well. V is TRBV5-1 and J is TRBJ2-5; the match to TRBD1 covers 9 bases. Trimming cost V 0 bases and J 2 bases; bases outside gene matches: 2. This CDR3 contains 15 residues. Germline V gives CDR1 SGHRS, CDR2 YFSETQ. CDR3 nucleotide sequence: TGCGCCAGCAGCTTGGGAGGGACAGGGCAAGAGACCCAGTACTTC. Its translation is CASSLGGTGQETQYF.

This sequence joins TRBV30 and TRBJ1-1; TRBD1 matches 8 bases. The CDR3 is made up of 16 amino acids. The J segment lost 1 base and the V segment lost 5 bases, leaving 12 bases of the junction unmatched. Germline CDR1 and CDR2: GTSNPN and SVGIG (reference sequence). The CDR3 DNA sequence: TGTGCCTGGGCTCAAAAGTTAGGACAGGGGAACACTGAAGCTTTCTTT. Protein product: CAWAQKLGQGNTEAFF.

The V and J genes are TRBV6-1 and TRBJ1-5; D unclear. Trimming removed 2 bases at V and 7 bases at J, with 15 bases between. There are 15 residues in the CDR3. In germline, CDR1 is MNHNS, CDR2 SASEGT. DNA of the CDR3: TGTGCCAGCAGTGAAAACGTGGGAGTTAACCAGCCCCAGCATTTT. Translation gives CASSENVGVNQPQHF.

CDR3 sequence reads: CASSFGLDRYEQYF. In DNA form, the CDR3 reads TGCGCCAGCAGCTTCGGACTGGACAGATACGAGCAGTACTTC. The chain couples TRBV5-1 to TRBJ2-7; weak D call: TRBD1 (6 bases). Trimming shortened V by 2 bases and J by 4 bases, and 13 bases separated the two germline ends. This CDR3 has 14 amino acids. Germline V gene lookup returns CDR1 SGHRS and CDR2 YFSETQ.

The rearrangement joins TRBV20-1 to TRBJ2-7, with D unresolved. The CDR3 has 11 amino acids. Trimming took off 3 bases at V and 3 bases at J, with 6 bases between the two ends. Germline V lookup: CDR1 DFQATT, CDR2 SNEGSKA (reference sequence). Written as DNA, the CDR3 is TGCAGTGCTAGCCGCGGCTACGAGCAGTACTTC. Its translation: CSASRGYEQYF.

The chain has TRBV10-3 and TRBJ2-6; possibly TRBD1 for D (5 bases). Trimming shortened V by 3 bases and J by 1 base, and 7 bases separated the two germline ends. Germline V gives CDR1 ENHRY, CDR2 SYGVKD. This CDR3 contains 15 residues. In DNA form, the CDR3 reads TGTGCCATCAGTGAAGGGGATTCTGGGGCCAACGTCCTGACTTTC. Translating it yields CAISEGDSGANVLTF.

This clone was counted only a few times. The J gene is TRBJ2-7, the V gene TRBV2, with unresolved D. Germline CDR1 is SNHLY and CDR2 is FYNNEI. CDR3 length equals 13 residues. Trimming removed 3 bases at V and 2 bases at J, with 8 bases between. The CDR3 here is CASSDVVPYEQYF. CDR3 bases: TGTGCCAGCAGTGACGTAGTCCCCTACGAGCAGTACTTC.

The rearrangement uses TRBV6-5 and TRBJ1-2; tentative D call: TRBD1 (5 bases). In germline, CDR1 is MNHEY, CDR2 SVGAGI. CDR3 length: 13 residues. V was pared by 2 bases and J by 1 base, with 5 bases between. The CDR3 bases are TGTGCCAGCAGTTACGACAGTAACTATGGCTACACCTTC. Translated, it gives CASSYDSNYGYTF.

The V gene is TRBV9, the J gene TRBJ2-3, with a tentative D call TRBD2 (6 bases). V gave up 4 bases and J gave up 0 bases, with 15 bases separating them. Germline V gene sequence: CDR1 SGDLS, CDR2 YYNGEE. The CDR3 length is 16 residues. CDR3 in DNA: TGTGCCAGCAGCCAGGGACTGCCGAGTAGCACAGATACGCAGTATTTT. Residues: CASSQGLPSSTDTQYF.

This chain joins TRBV6-6 and TRBJ2-1; tentatively, D is TRBD2 (6 bases). CDR1 is MNHNY, CDR2 SVGAGI, per germline (reference sequence). Between the trimmed V and J ends, which lost 2 bases and 0 bases, there was a span of 11 bases. The CDR3 runs to 16 residues. CDR3 sequence: CASSYPLGGSYNEQFF. CDR3 nucleotide sequence: TGTGCCAGCAGTTACCCCCTGGGGGGCTCCTACAATGAGCAGTTCTTC.

V usage is TRBV9 and J usage is TRBJ1-1; no clear D. Between the trimmed V and J ends, which lost 1 base and 2 bases, there was a span of 6 bases. CDR3 length: 13 amino acids. From germline, CDR1 is SGDLS and CDR2 YYNGEE. In DNA, the CDR3 is TGTGCCAGCAGCGTAAACTCCAACACTGAAGCTTTCTTT. Translating gives CASSVNSNTEAFF.

CDR3 coding DNA: TGTGCCAGCAGTGAAAGACCGGGACTAGCGTCCTTACTATCCTACAATGAGCAGTTCTTC. It codes for CASSERPGLASLLSYNEQFF. The V gene is TRBV6-1, the J gene TRBJ2-1, with 10 bases matching TRBD2. The CDR3 consists of 20 residues. CDR1 is MNHNS, CDR2 SASEGT, per germline. Trimming cost V 2 bases and J 1 base; bases outside gene matches: 14.

The V call is TRBV10-2, the J call TRBJ2-7, with D tentatively TRBD1 (6 bases). This CDR3 region has 16 residues. CDR1 WSHSY and CDR2 SAAADI come from the germline V gene. V lost 4 bases, J lost 2 bases, and 18 bases lay in between. The CDR3 DNA is TGCGCCAGCAGTGGGGGACAAGGGCTACCTCCCTACGAGCAGTACTTC. Residues: CASSGGQGLPPYEQYF.